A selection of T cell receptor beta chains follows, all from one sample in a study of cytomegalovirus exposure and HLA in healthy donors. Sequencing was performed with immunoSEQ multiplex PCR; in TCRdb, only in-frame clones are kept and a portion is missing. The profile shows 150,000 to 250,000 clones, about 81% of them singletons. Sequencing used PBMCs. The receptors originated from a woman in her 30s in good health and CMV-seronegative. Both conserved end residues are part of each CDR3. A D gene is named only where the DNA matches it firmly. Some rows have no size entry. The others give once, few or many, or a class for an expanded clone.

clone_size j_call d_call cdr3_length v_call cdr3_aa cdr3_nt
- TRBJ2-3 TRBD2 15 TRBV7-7 CASSQGLAEGDTQYF TGTGCCAGCAGTCAGGGACTAGCGGAAGGAGATACGCAGTATTTT
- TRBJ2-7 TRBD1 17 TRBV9 CASSVRTGGLGSYEQYF TGTGCCAGCAGCGTAAGGACAGGCGGACTCGGTTCCTACGAGCAGTACTTC
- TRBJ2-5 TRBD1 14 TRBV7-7 CASSLGTGSETQYF TGTGCCAGCAGCTTAGGGACAGGGTCAGAGACCCAGTACTTC
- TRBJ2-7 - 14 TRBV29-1 CSVTAGTKGHEQYF TGCAGCGTGACGGCCGGGACAAAGGGTCACGAGCAGTACTTC
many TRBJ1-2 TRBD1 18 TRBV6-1 CASSEPEGYGQGSYGYTF TGTGCCAGCAGTGAGCCCGAGGGCTACGGACAGGGGAGCTATGGCTACACCTTC
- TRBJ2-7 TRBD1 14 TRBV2 CASSDTGQGVEQYF TGTGCCAGCAGTGATACCGGACAGGGGGTCGAGCAGTACTTC
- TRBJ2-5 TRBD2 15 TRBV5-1 CASSLFSGGQETQYF TGCGCCAGCAGCTTGTTTAGCGGGGGGCAAGAGACCCAGTACTTC
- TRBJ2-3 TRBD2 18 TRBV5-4 CASSLGLAGASSTDTQYF TGTGCCAGCAGCTTGGGGCTAGCGGGGGCCTCTAGCACAGATACGCAGTATTTT
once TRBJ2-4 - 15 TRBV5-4 CASSLPGAGGNIQYF TGTGCCAGCAGCTTGCCTGGGGCTGGGGGGAACATTCAGTACTTC
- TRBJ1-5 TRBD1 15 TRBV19 CASRVGDREGQPQHF TGTGCCAGTAGAGTGGGGGACAGGGAAGGACAGCCCCAGCATTTT
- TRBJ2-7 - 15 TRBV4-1 CASSQVGYDSYEQYF TGCGCCAGCAGCCAAGTCGGGTATGATTCCTACGAGCAGTACTTC
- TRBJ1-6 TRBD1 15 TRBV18 CASSTGAGYNSPLHF TGTGCCAGCTCAACAGGGGCAGGGTATAATTCACCCCTCCACTTT
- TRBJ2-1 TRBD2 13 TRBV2 CASLAGVNNEQFF TGTGCCAGCTTAGCGGGAGTTAACAATGAGCAGTTCTTC
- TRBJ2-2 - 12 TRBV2 CASSEASRGLFF TGTGCCAGCAGTGAAGCCTCTCGCGGGCTGTTTTTT
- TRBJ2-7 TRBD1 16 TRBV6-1 CASSAVSGTGRYEQYF TGTGCCAGCAGTGCCGTCTCCGGGACAGGGCGCTACGAGCAGTACTTC
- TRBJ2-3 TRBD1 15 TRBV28 CASNKQGASTDTQYF TGTGCCAGCAATAAACAGGGGGCTAGCACAGATACGCAGTATTTT
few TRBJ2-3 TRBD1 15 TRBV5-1 CASSLGTGGTDTQYF TGCGCCAGCAGCTTGGGGACAGGGGGAACAGATACGCAGTATTTT
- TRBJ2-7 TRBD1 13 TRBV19 CASSPGTAYEQYF TGTGCCAGTAGTCCCGGGACAGCCTACGAGCAGTACTTC
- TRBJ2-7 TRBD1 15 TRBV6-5 CASSSSGTGAVEQYF TGTGCCAGCAGCTCCTCCGGGACAGGGGCCGTCGAGCAGTACTTC
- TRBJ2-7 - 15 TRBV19 CASKIFGLGPYEQYF TGTGCCAGTAAAATCTTTGGACTGGGCCCCTACGAGCAGTACTTC
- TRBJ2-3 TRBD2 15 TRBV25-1 CATAKREGLTDTQYF TGTGCCACCGCTAAGCGGGAGGGCTTGACAGATACGCAGTATTTT
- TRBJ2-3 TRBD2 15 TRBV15 CATSRERGSTDTQYF TGTGCCACCAGCAGAGAGCGGGGGAGCACAGATACGCAGTATTTT
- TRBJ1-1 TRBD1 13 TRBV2 CASGRDRGTEAFF TGTGCCAGCGGCCGGGACAGGGGCACTGAAGCTTTCTTT
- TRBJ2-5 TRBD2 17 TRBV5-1 CASSLLGSASGQETQYF TGCGCCAGCAGCTTGTTGGGGTCGGCTAGCGGGCAAGAGACCCAGTACTTC
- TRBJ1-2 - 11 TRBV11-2 CASSRGIGYTF TGTGCCAGCAGCCGGGGTATTGGCTACACCTTC
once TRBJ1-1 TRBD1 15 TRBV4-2 CASSQGGQGATEAFF TGTGCCAGCAGCCAAGGGGGACAGGGGGCAACTGAAGCTTTCTTT
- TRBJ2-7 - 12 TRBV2 CASRLTPVEQYF TGTGCCAGCAGGTTGACTCCGGTCGAGCAGTACTTC
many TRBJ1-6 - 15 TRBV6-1 CASSELPLSASTLHF TGTGCCAGCAGTGAACTCCCCCTTAGTGCGTCAACCCTCCACTTT
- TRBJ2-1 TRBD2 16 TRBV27 CASSLSALAVYNEQFF TGTGCCAGCAGTTTATCGGCACTAGCGGTTTACAATGAGCAGTTCTTC
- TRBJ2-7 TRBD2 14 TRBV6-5 CASSPSGSLYEQYF TGTGCCAGCAGCCCCAGCGGGAGTCTCTACGAGCAGTACTTC
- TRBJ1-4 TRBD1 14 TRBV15 CATTPTGGNEKLFF TGTGCCACCACTCCGACAGGGGGAAATGAAAAACTGTTTTTT
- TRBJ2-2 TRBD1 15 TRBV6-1 CASITGGFNTGELFF TGTGCCAGCATCACAGGGGGCTTCAACACCGGGGAGCTGTTTTTT
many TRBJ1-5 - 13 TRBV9 CASSAQVNQPQHF TGTGCCAGCAGCGCACAGGTCAATCAGCCCCAGCATTTT
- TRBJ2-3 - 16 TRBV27 CASSSDLTVSTDTQYF TGTGCCAGCAGCTCGGATTTGACAGTTAGCACAGATACGCAGTATTTT
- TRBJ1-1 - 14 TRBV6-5 CASSTGLLNTEAFF TGTGCCAGCAGTACGGGACTGCTGAACACTGAAGCTTTCTTT
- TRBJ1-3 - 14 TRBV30 CAWSGQSSGNTIYF TGTGCCTGGAGTGGACAGTCCTCTGGAAACACCATATATTTT
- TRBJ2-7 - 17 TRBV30 CAWRQGTPGLLTYEQYF TGTGCCTGGAGACAGGGGACACCGGGACTCCTCACCTACGAGCAGTACTTC
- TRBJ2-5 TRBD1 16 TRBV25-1 CASSDPGQGIQETQYF TGTGCCAGCAGTGACCCGGGACAGGGGATCCAAGAGACCCAGTACTTC
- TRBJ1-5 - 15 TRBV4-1 CASSQEQGGAQPQHF TGCGCCAGCAGCCAAGAACAGGGTGGCGCTCAGCCCCAGCATTTT
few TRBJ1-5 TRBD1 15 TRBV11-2 CASSWGDRGNQPQHF TGTGCCAGCAGCTGGGGAGACAGGGGCAATCAGCCCCAGCATTTT
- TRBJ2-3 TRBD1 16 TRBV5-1 CASSLSRTGGTDTQYF TGCGCCAGCAGCTTATCACGCACAGGGGGGACAGATACGCAGTATTTT
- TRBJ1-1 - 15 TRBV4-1 CASSRPRGMDTEAFF TGCGCCAGCAGCCGCCCAAGGGGGATGGACACTGAAGCTTTCTTT
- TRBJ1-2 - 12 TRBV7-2 CASRLQVYGYTF TGTGCCAGCAGGTTACAGGTTTATGGCTACACCTTC
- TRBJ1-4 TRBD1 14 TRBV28 CASSSGQGHEKLFF TGTGCCAGCAGTTCGGGACAGGGCCATGAAAAACTGTTTTTT
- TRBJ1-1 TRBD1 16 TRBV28 CASSLTYGTGITEAFF TGTGCCAGCAGCCTAACCTATGGGACAGGGATCACTGAAGCTTTCTTC
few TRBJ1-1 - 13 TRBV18 CASSPGQNTEAFF TGTGCCAGCTCACCAGGGCAGAACACTGAAGCTTTCTTT
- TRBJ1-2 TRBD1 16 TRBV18 CASSPPQTGRGKGYTF TGTGCCAGCTCACCACCCCAGACAGGGCGCGGGAAGGGCTACACCTTC
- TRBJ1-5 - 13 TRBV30 CAWSNCGNQPQHF TGTGCCTGGAGTAACTGCGGCAACCAGCCCCAGCATTTT
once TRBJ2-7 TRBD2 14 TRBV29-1 CSVVGLAESYEQYF TGCAGCGTTGTTGGTCTAGCGGAGTCCTACGAGCAGTACTTC
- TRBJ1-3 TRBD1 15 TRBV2 CASMRGQISGNTIYF TGTGCCAGCATGAGGGGACAGATCTCTGGAAACACCATATATTTT
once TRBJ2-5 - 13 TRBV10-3 CAISDRGVGTQYF TGTGCCATCAGTGACAGGGGGGTTGGGACCCAGTACTTC
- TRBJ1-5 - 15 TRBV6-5 CASSYDSVSNQPQHF TGTGCCAGCAGTTACGACAGCGTAAGCAATCAGCCCCAGCATTTT
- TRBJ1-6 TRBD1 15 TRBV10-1 CASSLDRAGNSPLHF TGCGCCAGCAGCCTGGACAGGGCGGGAAATTCACCCCTCCACTTT
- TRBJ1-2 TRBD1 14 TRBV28 CASRLTGRHNGYTF TGTGCCAGCAGATTGACAGGGCGGCACAATGGCTACACCTTC